This entry concerns a single T cell receptor (beta chain). Its specificity is unknown. Using a J-beta primer mix together with a sample-barcoded 5' primer, a second PCR was run for about 6 to 11 cycles. One entry per CDR3 protein, called by TCRdb with MiXCR from the 5' RACE reads. This repertoire shows about 570,000 distinct CDR3 sequences, approximately 27% found once; its top ten account for roughly 20%. The data originate from a study of blood T cells in healthy people across ages. Study results and caveats: The recorded TCR beta diversity per million T cells decreased in a roughly linear manner with age.

Per sample, extraction of total RNA gave at least 5.5 micrograms in every case. With V trimmed by 0 bases and J by 3 bases, 2 bases remained unmatched. The V gene's germline CDR1 is MNHNY and CDR2 SVGAGI (reference sequence). This CDR3 spans 17 amino acids. Sequencing used blood. The TCR sequence derives from a woman in her 70s in good health. The genes are TRBV6-6 and TRBJ2-1; 13 bases line up with TRBD2. The CDR3 coding sequence is TGTGCCAGCAGTTACTCGGGACTAGCGGGGATCTACAATGAGCAGTTCTTC. It yields the protein CASSYSGLAGIYNEQFF.